These T cell receptor beta chains were read from a single sample in a study of cytomegalovirus exposure and HLA in healthy donors. The method was immunoSEQ multiplex PCR; TCRdb's version includes in-frame clones alone and lacks a portion of them. The sample lists 100,000 to 150,000 clones, roughly 78% seen once, with around 4% in the top ten. Sequencing was carried out using PBMCs. The origin of the receptors is a young man in good health and CMV-seronegative. Each CDR3 is given with its conserved first and last residue. D genes are given only for firm matches.

cdr3_aa: CASRKEASAYQETQYF
d_call: NA
v_call: TRBV5-1
j_call: TRBJ2-5

cdr3_aa: CASSPNAGITAANEKLFF
d_call: NA
v_call: TRBV11-2
j_call: TRBJ1-4

cdr3_aa: CASSFLRGQPQHF
d_call: NA
v_call: TRBV7-8
j_call: TRBJ1-5

cdr3_aa: CASSESFTGVLTGELFF
d_call: NA
v_call: TRBV10-1
j_call: TRBJ2-2

cdr3_aa: CASSGGPGGYQPQHF
d_call: TRBD1
v_call: TRBV6-1
j_call: TRBJ1-5

cdr3_aa: CASRVGLAGNTGELFF
d_call: TRBD2
v_call: TRBV19
j_call: TRBJ2-2

cdr3_aa: CACREGTNTGELFF
d_call: NA
v_call: TRBV27
j_call: TRBJ2-2

cdr3_aa: CASSIIPGTEAFF
d_call: NA
v_call: TRBV19
j_call: TRBJ1-1

cdr3_aa: CASSPRLVQTGELFF
d_call: NA
v_call: TRBV28
j_call: TRBJ2-2

cdr3_aa: CATNRGVVTDTQYF
d_call: TRBD2
v_call: TRBV19
j_call: TRBJ2-3

cdr3_aa: CASSLAGTGPYGYTF
d_call: TRBD1
v_call: TRBV5-4
j_call: TRBJ1-2

cdr3_aa: CSADREDTEAFF
d_call: NA
v_call: TRBV29-1
j_call: TRBJ1-1

cdr3_aa: CASSQDKRGKNTGELFF
d_call: TRBD2
v_call: TRBV4-1
j_call: TRBJ2-2

cdr3_aa: CASSPPRAGDYEQYF
d_call: NA
v_call: TRBV18
j_call: TRBJ2-7

cdr3_aa: CASTYETAYTDTQYF
d_call: NA
v_call: TRBV2
j_call: TRBJ2-3

cdr3_aa: CASSAGLAGAPSLFF
d_call: TRBD2
v_call: TRBV11-2
j_call: TRBJ2-1

cdr3_aa: CASSRGTAGTDTQYF
d_call: TRBD1
v_call: TRBV5-1
j_call: TRBJ2-3

cdr3_aa: CAWRTGTGTTGELFF
d_call: TRBD1
v_call: TRBV30
j_call: TRBJ2-2

cdr3_aa: CASSLSSRGDTQYF
d_call: NA
v_call: TRBV7-2
j_call: TRBJ2-3

cdr3_aa: CASSLSSWQGRTEAFF
d_call: NA
v_call: TRBV27
j_call: TRBJ1-1